The T cell receptor (beta chain) described here comes from a study of neurological immune-mediated disorders. The germline V and J ends were trimmed by 7 bases and 6 bases, with 16 bases remaining between them. This CDR3 has 14 residues. TCRdb redid the calling of the 5' RACE reads with MiXCR, one entry per CDR3 protein. The sample records 45,000 to 60,000 distinct CDR3 sequences, under 3% being singletons. This clonotype was observed at least ten times. Source material: PBMCs. This sequence was found in a man aged 50 to 60 with multiple sclerosis. The gene calls are TRBV12-3 or TRBV12-4 and TRBJ1-5; tentatively, D is TRBD1 (5 bases). The CDR3 DNA reads TGTGCCAGCACCCAGGGAAACTGGGGTCAGCCCCAGCATTTT. Protein sequence: CASTQGNWGQPQHF.